This T cell receptor (beta chain) was identified in a study of post-analysis software for immune sequencing data. Unique molecular identifiers had been added to the TCR beta cDNA libraries. TCRdb independently ran MiXCR on the PCR reads; one entry per CDR3 protein. The table includes roughly 400,000 distinct CDR3 sequences, 30% to 40% detected once. A note on this clonotype: The antigen is undetermined. The junction and the germline gene differ at one end; a read error may be behind it.

Whole-study results and caveats: TRBV5-6, TRBV5-1 and TRBV20-1 belonged to a set of about five TRBV segments that were more frequent in patients than controls.

Germline assignment: CDR1 DFQATT and CDR2 SNEGSKA (reference sequence). The CDR3 extends over 14 amino acids. This clonotype was sampled from a girl under 10 years old with multiple sclerosis. The chain couples TRBV20-1 to TRBJ2-7; perhaps TRBD2 as D (7 bases). Source material: blood. DNA of the CDR3: TGCAGTGTTAGAGCTAGGGGGAGGGGCTACGAGCAGTACTTC. Protein: CSVRARGRGYEQYF.